These 13 T cell receptor beta chains were all obtained from the same sample, sequenced in a study of Ad26.COV2.S vaccination and SARS-CoV-2 variants. Sequencing used immunoSEQ multiplex PCR; TCRdb keeps in-frame clones, though not all of them. Of roughly 380,000 clones listed, around 84% are singletons. Treatment: 19 received Ad26.COV2.S at low or high dose, single or two shots; a few received placebo; per-sample allocation not given. Day 63 after the first injection of vaccine or placebo was the sampling time. The sample consisted of peripheral blood, taken in a trial of Ad26.COV2.S vaccine versus placebo. The receptors were sampled from a person aged 18-60 years who received the Ad26.COV2.S COVID-19 vaccine or a placebo.

This clone showed up just once. CDR3 sequence: CASSMEGTTNEKLFF. As DNA, the CDR3 is TGTGCCAGTAGTATGGAGGGAACAACTAATGAAAAACTGTTTTTT. The genes are TRBV19 and TRBJ1-4; D is unclear. Germline lookup yields CDR1 LNHDA and CDR2 SQIVND (reference sequence). With 3 bases removed from V and 0 bases from J, the gap between germline ends came to 8 bases. This CDR3 has 15 amino acids.

V and J are TRBV7-2 and TRBJ2-7; D is unresolved. CDR3 size: 12 residues. V was cut by 5 bases and J by 1 base, with 6 bases left in between. Germline CDR1 SGHTA, CDR2 FQGNSA. The CDR3 DNA reads as TGTGCCAGCAGCCCGATTTCCTACGAGCAGTACTTC. As protein: CASSPISYEQYF.

The J gene is TRBJ2-3, the V gene TRBV25-1; D not resolved. V was trimmed by 3 bases and J by 2 bases, leaving 6 bases between them. The CDR3 totals 13 residues. The V gene's germline CDR1 is MGHDK and CDR2 SYGVNS. DNA for the CDR3: TGTGCCAGCAGTGACAGAGACACAGATACGCAGTATTTT. It encodes CASSDRDTDTQYF.

Comment on this clone: Distinct nucleotide sequences in the sample also encode this CDR3. V is TRBV9 and J is TRBJ2-7, with TRBD1 matching 7 bases. The CDR3 runs to 14 residues. Germline assignment: CDR1 SGDLS and CDR2 YYNGEE. V dropped 0 bases and J dropped 4; count of bases not matched to a gene: 4. In nucleotides, the CDR3 is TGTGCCAGCAGCGTAGGAGGGGGCGTATACGAGCAGTACTTC. It translates to CASSVGGGVYEQYF.

A single count supports this clone. The rearrangement joins TRBV13 to TRBJ2-3; 7 nucleotides match TRBD1. The CDR3 spans 16 residues. Germline V gives CDR1 PRHDT, CDR2 FYEKMQ (reference sequence). The junction had 11 bases not matched to a gene; V was cut back by 5 bases and J by 3 bases. The CDR3 protein is CASSEQQGMGTDTQYF. The CDR3 region has the DNA TGTGCCAGCAGCGAACAACAGGGGATGGGTACAGATACGCAGTATTTT.

DNA of the CDR3: TGTGCCAGCAGTTTCCTCAGGGAAGGCTACACCTTC. Translating it yields CASSFLREGYTF. This chain uses TRBV12-3 or TRBV12-4 with TRBJ1-2; the D gene is possibly TRBD1 (5 bases). The CDR3 sequence is 12 residues long. Trimming took 3 bases from V and 8 from J, leaving 10 bases between them.

This chain joins TRBV10-2 and TRBJ2-6, with D possibly matching TRBD2 (6 bases). Deletions cut 7 bases from V and 0 bases from J, with 13 bases between. Germline V lookup: CDR1 WSHSY, CDR2 SAAADI. CDR3 length equals 16 residues. CDR3 nucleotides: TGCGCCAGCATTGGTCGGAGGGACTCTGGGGCCAACGTCCTGACTTTC. This translates into CASIGRRDSGANVLTF.

Details on this clone: Distinct nucleotide sequences in the sample also encode this CDR3. The chain links TRBV19 to TRBJ1-4, with D possibly TRBD1 on 5 matching bases. The CDR3 length is 14 residues. With 3 bases removed from V and 2 bases from J, the gap between germline ends came to 7 bases. Germline V lookup: CDR1 LNHDA, CDR2 SQIVND (reference sequence). CDR3 sequence: CASSMWGTNEKLFF. CDR3 nucleotide sequence: TGTGCCAGTAGTATGTGGGGGACTAATGAAAAACTGTTTTTT.

The chain recombines TRBV10-3 with TRBJ2-3, with D tentatively TRBD1 (6 bases). The germline V and J ends were trimmed by 10 bases and 5 bases, with 19 bases remaining between them. This CDR3 is 14 amino acids long. Per the germline V gene, CDR1 is ENHRY and CDR2 is SYGVKD. The CDR3, as DNA: TGTGCCAGTGGGACACCACCTGAGGAAGATACGCAGTATTTT. It translates to CASGTPPEEDTQYF.

J is TRBJ2-7 and V is TRBV7-9; D not resolved. From germline, CDR1 is SEHNR and CDR2 FQNEAQ (reference sequence). This CDR3 is built from 16 residues. The V gene lost 1 base and the J gene lost 3 bases, with 16 bases spanning the gap. The CDR3 protein is CASSLGGETNIYEQYF. CDR3 coding DNA: TGTGCCAGCAGCTTAGGAGGAGAGACCAACATCTACGAGCAGTACTTC.

The chain uses TRBV10-3 and TRBJ1-3; no clear D. CDR3 length: 17 residues. Trimming cost V 0 bases and J 0 bases, with 12 bases left between them. Germline V gives CDR1 ENHRY, CDR2 SYGVKD. The CDR3 region is CAISESNPGNSGNTIYF. CDR3 coding DNA: TGTGCCATCAGTGAGTCGAATCCTGGAAACTCTGGAAACACCATATATTTT.

The chain couples TRBV5-1 to TRBJ2-5; tentatively, D is TRBD1 (6 bases). This CDR3 comprises 16 residues. Deletions cut 1 base from V and 5 bases from J, with 18 bases between. Germline V gene sequence: CDR1 SGHRS, CDR2 YFSETQ. Here the CDR3 reads CASSLRAGAASETQYF. CDR3 bases: TGCGCCAGCAGCTTGAGGGCAGGGGCGGCCTCGGAGACCCAGTACTTC.

Notes on this clone: Sequence at one end of the junction differs from germline and may be a read error. Other DNA sequences in this sample translate to the same CDR3. The genes are TRBV7-2 and TRBJ2-1, with 9 bases that match TRBD2. CDR1 SGHTA and CDR2 FQGNSA come from the germline V gene. The CDR3 runs to 14 residues. The CDR3 DNA is TGTGCCAGTAGCTTCACTAGCGGGTACAATGAGCAGTTCTTC. Translation: CASSFTSGYNEQFF.